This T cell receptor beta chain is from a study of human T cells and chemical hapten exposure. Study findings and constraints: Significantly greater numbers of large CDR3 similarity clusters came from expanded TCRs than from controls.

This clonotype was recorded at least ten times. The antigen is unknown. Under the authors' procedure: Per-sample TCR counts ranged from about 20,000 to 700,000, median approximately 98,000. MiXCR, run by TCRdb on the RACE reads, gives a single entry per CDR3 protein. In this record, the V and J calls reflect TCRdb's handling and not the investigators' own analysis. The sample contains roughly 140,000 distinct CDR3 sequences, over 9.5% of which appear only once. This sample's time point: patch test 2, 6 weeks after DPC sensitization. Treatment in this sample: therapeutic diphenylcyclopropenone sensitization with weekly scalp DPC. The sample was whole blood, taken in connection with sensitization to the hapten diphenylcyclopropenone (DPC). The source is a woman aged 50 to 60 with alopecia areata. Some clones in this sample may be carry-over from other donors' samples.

CDR3 nucleotides: TGTGCCAGCAGCTTAGGCACGAACACCGGGGAGCTGTTTTTT. The encoded protein is CASSLGTNTGELFF. This chain links TRBV11-1 with TRBJ2-2, with D hard to call. CDR1 and CDR2 from the germline V gene are SGHAT and FQDESV (reference sequence). The CDR3 loop spans 14 amino acids. V was pared by 1 base and J by 0 bases, with 3 bases between.